Below are 3 T cell receptor beta chains sequenced from a single sample in a study of Graves' ophthalmopathy and Graves' hyperthyroidism. RNA transcripts provided the template for amplifying TCR beta CDR3 regions. RT-PCR was first run with HTBI primers, then multiplex PCR in a second round. From the multiplex PCR reads, TCRdb called clonotypes with MiXCR, one entry per CDR3 protein. The table lists around 43,000 distinct CDR3 sequences, 40% to 65% of them singletons. Sequenced material: peripheral blood. Receptors were obtained from an adult man with Graves' ophthalmopathy.

The rearrangement links TRBV7-3 to TRBJ1-6; tentatively, D is TRBD1 (5 bases). Deletions cut 2 bases from V and 6 bases from J, with 11 bases between. The germline gives CDR1 SGHTA, CDR2 FQGTGA. The CDR3 extends over 15 amino acids. The CDR3 is CASSLYGTVNSPLHF. The CDR3 nucleotides read TGTGCCAGCAGCTTATACGGGACGGTTAATTCACCCCTCCACTTT.

The rearrangement uses TRBV5-4 and TRBJ2-3, with 7 bases that match TRBD1. The length of the CDR3 is 14 residues. The V gene's germline CDR1 is SGHNT and CDR2 YYREEE (reference sequence). V trimming: 0 bases; J trimming: 4 bases; junction bases outside the gene matches: 2. CDR3 region: CASSLGQGADTQYF. In DNA, the CDR3 is TGTGCCAGCAGCTTGGGGCAGGGGGCAGATACGCAGTATTTT.

The chain carries TRBV9 and TRBJ2-7; 10 bases line up with TRBD2. Per the germline V gene, CDR1 is SGDLS and CDR2 is YYNGEE. Germline trimming cut 1 base from V and 3 bases from J; bases unmatched to any gene: 4. The CDR3 is made up of 15 amino acids. In DNA, the CDR3 is TGTGCCAGCAGCGTACGAGGGACTAGCGACTACGAGCAGTACTTC. Protein: CASSVRGTSDYEQYF.